This TCR beta chain derives from a study of T cell responses to AZD1222 COVID-19 vaccine. Produced via immunoSEQ multiplex PCR; TCRdb's table is partial and in-frame only. The table shows more than 70,000 clones, with around nine tenths occurring only once. CDR1 and CDR2 (germline): LNHDA, SQIVND (reference sequence). V shed 4 bases, J shed 6 bases, and the junction held 10 bases outside the gene matches. The CDR3 length is 16 residues. The sequences come from peripheral blood, collected on day 0 of AZD1222 vaccination. The receptor was derived from an adult in good health. This rearrangement joins TRBV19 to TRBJ2-1; 9 nucleotides match TRBD1. CDR3 loop: CASSTQTGGALNEQFF. The CDR3 DNA reads as TGTGCCAGTAGTACCCAAACAGGGGGCGCTCTCAATGAGCAGTTCTTC.